The clone carrying this T cell receptor beta chain was detected only once. This specimen belongs to a study of blood T cell repertoires in COVID-19. Only in-frame clones appear in the TCRdb table, and some are missing; sequencing was by immunoSEQ multiplex PCR. The data hold approximately 390,000 clones, with around 87% observed a single time. The receptor was isolated from a woman aged 60-70 years with COVID-19, enrolled during active disease. Material for sequencing was peripheral blood.

The CDR3 spells CATSREAGGNEQYF. The CDR3 bases are TGTGCCACCAGCAGGGAAGCGGGGGGAAACGAGCAGTACTTC. V usage is TRBV15 and J usage is TRBJ2-7, with 9 bases lining up with TRBD2. Germline V lookup: CDR1 LNHNV, CDR2 YYDKDF (reference sequence). V gave up 3 bases and J gave up 5 bases; unmatched junction bases: 5. The CDR3 loop spans 14 amino acids. The whole variable domain, filled in from reference TRBV15 and TRBJ2-7, reads DAMVIQNPRYQVTQFGKPVTLSCSQTLNHNVMYWYQQKSSQAPKLLFHYYDKDFNNEADTPDNFQSRRPNTSFCFLDIRSPGLGDTAMYLCATSREAGGNEQYFGPGTRLTVT.